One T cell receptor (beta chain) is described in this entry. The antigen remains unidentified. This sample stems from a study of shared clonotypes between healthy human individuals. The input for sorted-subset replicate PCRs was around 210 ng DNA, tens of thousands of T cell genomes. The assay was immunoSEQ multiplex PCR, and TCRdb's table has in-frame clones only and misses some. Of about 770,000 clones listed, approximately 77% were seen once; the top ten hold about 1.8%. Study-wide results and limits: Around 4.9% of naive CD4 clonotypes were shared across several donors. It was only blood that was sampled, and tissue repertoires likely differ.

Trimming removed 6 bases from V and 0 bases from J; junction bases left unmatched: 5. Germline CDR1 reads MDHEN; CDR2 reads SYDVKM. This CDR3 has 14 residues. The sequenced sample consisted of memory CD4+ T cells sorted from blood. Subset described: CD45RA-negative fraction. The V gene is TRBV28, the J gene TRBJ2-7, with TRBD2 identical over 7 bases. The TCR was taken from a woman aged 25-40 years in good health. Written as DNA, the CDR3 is TGTGCCAGCAGCCTCACTAGCGCCTCCTACGAGCAGTACTTC. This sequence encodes CASSLTSASYEQYF.